The T cell receptor (beta chain) under discussion was sequenced for a study of T-cell reconstitution after alpha-beta-depleted transplantation in children. CDR1 and CDR2 (germline): SGDLS, YYNGEE. The V gene lost 4 bases and the J gene lost 7 bases, with 14 bases spanning the gap. The CDR3 loop spans 13 amino acids. This clonotype was recorded at least ten times. Unique molecular identifiers tagged the TCRbeta library. TCRdb reprocessed the PCR reads with MiXCR, giving one entry per CDR3 protein. The profile shows 600,000 or so distinct CDR3 sequences, under 25% of them singletons. This specimen consisted of PBMCs, mostly from graft donor cells, obtained 360 days after TCRalphabeta/CD19-depleted stem cell transplant. The chain joins TRBV9 to TRBJ2-5, with D possibly being TRBD1 (7 bases). This clonotype was sampled from a boy younger than two who had a stem cell transplant for acute myeloid leukemia, so the T cells may come from the graft donor. The chain's CDR3 is CASSPGTAGTQYF. In DNA, the CDR3 is TGTGCCAGCAGCCCAGGGACAGCGGGGACCCAGTACTTC.